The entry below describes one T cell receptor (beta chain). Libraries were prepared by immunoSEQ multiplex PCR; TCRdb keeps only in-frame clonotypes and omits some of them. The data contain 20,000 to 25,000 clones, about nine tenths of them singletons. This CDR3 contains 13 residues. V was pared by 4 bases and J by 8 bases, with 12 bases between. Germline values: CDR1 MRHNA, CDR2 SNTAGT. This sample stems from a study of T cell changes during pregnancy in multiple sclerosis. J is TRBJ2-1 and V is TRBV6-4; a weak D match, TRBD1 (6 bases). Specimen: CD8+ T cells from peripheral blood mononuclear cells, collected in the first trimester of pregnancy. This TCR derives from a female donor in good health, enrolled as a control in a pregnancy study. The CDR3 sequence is CASSVGASDEQFF. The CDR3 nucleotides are TGTGCCAGCAGTGTGGGGGCTTCGGATGAGCAGTTCTTC.